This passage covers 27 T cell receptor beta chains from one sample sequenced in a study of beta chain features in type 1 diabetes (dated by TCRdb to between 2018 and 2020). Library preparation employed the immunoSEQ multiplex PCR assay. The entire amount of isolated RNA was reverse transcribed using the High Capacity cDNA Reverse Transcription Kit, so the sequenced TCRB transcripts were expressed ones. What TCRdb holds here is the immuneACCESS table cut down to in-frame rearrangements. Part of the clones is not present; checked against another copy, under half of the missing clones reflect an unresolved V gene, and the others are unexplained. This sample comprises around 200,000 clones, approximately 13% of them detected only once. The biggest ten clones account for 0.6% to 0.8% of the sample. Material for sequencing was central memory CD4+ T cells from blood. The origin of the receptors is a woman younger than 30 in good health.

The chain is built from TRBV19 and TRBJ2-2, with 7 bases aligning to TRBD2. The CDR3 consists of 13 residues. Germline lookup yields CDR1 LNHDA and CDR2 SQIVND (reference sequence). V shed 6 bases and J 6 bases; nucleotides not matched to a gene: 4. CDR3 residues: CASREGGPGELFF. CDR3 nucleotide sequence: TGTGCCAGTAGGGAGGGAGGGCCCGGGGAGCTGTTTTTT.

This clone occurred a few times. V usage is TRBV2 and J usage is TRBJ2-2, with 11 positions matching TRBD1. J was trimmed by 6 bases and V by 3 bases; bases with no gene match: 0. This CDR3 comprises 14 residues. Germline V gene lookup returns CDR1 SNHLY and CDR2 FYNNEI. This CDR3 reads CASSEGQGAGELFF. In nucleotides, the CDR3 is TGTGCCAGCAGTGAGGGACAGGGGGCCGGGGAGCTGTTTTTT. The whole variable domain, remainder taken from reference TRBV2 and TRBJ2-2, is EPEVTQTPSHQVTQMGQEVILRCVPISNHLYFYWYRQILGQKVEFLVSFYNNEISEKSEIFDDQFSVERPDGSNFTLKIRSTKLEDSAMYFCASSEGQGAGELFFGEGSRLTVL.

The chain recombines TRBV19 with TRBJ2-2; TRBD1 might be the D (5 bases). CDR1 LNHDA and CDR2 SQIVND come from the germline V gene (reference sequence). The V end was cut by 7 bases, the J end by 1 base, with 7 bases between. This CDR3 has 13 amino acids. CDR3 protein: CASNGQNTGELFF. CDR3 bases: TGTGCCAGTAACGGACAGAACACCGGGGAGCTGTTTTTT. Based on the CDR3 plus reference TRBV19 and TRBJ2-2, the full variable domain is DGGITQSPKYLFRKEGQNVTLSCEQNLNHDAMYWYRQDPGQGLRLIYYSQIVNDFQKGDIAEGYSVSREKKESFPLTVTSAQKNPTAFYLCASNGQNTGELFFGEGSRLTVL.

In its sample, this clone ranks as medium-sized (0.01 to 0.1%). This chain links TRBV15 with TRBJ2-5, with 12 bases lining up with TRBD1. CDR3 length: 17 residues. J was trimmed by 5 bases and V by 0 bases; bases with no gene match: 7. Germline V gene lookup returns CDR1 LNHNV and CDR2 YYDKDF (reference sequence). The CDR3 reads CATSRDDGTGGRETQYF. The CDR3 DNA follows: TGTGCCACCAGCAGAGATGACGGGACAGGGGGCAGGGAGACCCAGTACTTC.

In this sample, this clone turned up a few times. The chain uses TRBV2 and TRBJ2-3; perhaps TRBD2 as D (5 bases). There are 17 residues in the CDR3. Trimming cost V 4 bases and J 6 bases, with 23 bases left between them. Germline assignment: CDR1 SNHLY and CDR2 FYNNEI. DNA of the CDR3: TGTGCCAGCAGTGTAGGGCGGCAGATCCGGCGAGGGGATACGCAGTATTTT. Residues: CASSVGRQIRRGDTQYF.

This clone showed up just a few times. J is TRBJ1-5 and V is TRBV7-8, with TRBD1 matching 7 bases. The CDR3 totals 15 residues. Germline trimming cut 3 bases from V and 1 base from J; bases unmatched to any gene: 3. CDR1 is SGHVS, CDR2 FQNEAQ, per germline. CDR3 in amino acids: CASSFTDRSNQPQHF. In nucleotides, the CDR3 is TGTGCCAGCAGCTTCACGGACAGGAGCAATCAGCCCCAGCATTTT.

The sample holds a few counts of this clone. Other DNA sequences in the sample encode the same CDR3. The CDR3 DNA reads as TGTGCCTGGAGTAGGGGAAGCAATCAGCCCCAGCATTTT. Translated: CAWSRGSNQPQHF. The genes are TRBV30 and TRBJ1-5, with D maybe TRBD1 (5 bases). Trimming pared 2 bases from V and 1 base from J, leaving 6 bases between. The CDR3 spans 13 residues. CDR1 GTSNPN and CDR2 SVGIG come from the germline V gene (reference sequence).

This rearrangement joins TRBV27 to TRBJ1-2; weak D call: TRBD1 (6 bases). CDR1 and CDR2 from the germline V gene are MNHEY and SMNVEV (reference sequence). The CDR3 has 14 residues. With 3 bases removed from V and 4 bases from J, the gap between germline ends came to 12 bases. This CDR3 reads CASSLKGVTYGYTF. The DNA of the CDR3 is TGTGCCAGCAGTTTGAAGGGGGTCACCTATGGCTACACCTTC.

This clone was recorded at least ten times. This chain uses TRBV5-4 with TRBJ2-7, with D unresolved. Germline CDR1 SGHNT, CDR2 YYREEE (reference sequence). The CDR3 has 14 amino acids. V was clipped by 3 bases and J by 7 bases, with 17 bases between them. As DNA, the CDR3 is TGTGCCAGCAGCTCCCTTTCTAGTCCGCGGGAGCAGTACTTC. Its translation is CASSSLSSPREQYF.

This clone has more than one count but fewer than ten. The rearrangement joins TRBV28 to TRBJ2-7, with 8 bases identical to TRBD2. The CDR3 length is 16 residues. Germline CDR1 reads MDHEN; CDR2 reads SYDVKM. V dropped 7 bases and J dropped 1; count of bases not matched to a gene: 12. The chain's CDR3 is CASTSSGGADSYEQYF. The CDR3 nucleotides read TGTGCCAGCACCTCCTCGGGGGGGGCGGATTCCTACGAGCAGTACTTC. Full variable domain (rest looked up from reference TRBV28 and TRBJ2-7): DVKVTQSSRYLVKRTGEKVFLECVQDMDHENMFWYRQDPGLGLRLIYFSYDVKMKEKGDIPEGYSVSREKKERFSLILESASTNQTSMYLCASTSSGGADSYEQYFGPGTRLTVT.

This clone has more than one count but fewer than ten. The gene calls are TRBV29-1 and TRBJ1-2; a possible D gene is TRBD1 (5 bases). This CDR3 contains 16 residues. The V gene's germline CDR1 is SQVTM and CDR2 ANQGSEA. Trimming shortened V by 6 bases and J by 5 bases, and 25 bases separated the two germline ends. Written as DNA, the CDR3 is TGCAGCGTCGAGGACGGCAGGGTCAAAGGACTATATGGCTACACCTTC. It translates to CSVEDGRVKGLYGYTF.

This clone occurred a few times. CDR3 region: CASSLRRTNEQFF. In DNA form, the CDR3 reads TGTGCCAGCAGTTTACGGAGAACCAATGAGCAGTTCTTC. The chain uses TRBV27 and TRBJ2-1; D call uncertain. CDR3 length: 13 amino acids. The germline V and J ends were trimmed by 2 bases and 6 bases, with 8 bases remaining between them. The V gene's germline CDR1 is MNHEY and CDR2 SMNVEV (reference sequence).

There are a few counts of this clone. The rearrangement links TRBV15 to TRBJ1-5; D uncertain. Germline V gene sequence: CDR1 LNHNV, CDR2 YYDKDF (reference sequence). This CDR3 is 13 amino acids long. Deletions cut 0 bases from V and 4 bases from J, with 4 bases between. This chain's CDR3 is CATSRDPNQPQHF. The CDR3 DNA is TGTGCCACCAGCAGAGATCCGAATCAGCCCCAGCATTTT.

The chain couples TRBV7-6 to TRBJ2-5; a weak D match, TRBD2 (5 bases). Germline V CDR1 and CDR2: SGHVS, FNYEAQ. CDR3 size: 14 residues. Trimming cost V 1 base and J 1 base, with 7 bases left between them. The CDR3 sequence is CASSLGLTQETQYF. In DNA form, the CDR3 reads TGTGCCAGCAGCTTAGGACTAACCCAAGAGACCCAGTACTTC.

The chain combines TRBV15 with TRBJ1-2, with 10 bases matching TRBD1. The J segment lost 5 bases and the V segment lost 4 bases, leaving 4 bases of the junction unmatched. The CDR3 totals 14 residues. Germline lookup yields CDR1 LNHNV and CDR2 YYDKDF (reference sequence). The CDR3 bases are TGTGCCACCAGCATGCCGGGACAGGGGTATGGCTACACCTTC. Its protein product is CATSMPGQGYGYTF.

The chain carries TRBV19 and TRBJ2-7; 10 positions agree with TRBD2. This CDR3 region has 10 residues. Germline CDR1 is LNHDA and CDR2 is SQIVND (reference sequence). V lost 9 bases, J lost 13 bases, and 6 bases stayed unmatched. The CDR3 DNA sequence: TGTGCCAGGAGCGGACTAGCGGAATACTTC. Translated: CARSGLAEYF. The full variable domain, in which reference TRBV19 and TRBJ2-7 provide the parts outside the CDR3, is DGGITQSPKYLFRKEGQNVTLSCEQNLNHDAMYWYRQDPGQGLRLIYYSQIVNDFQKGDIAEGYSVSREKKESFPLTVTSAQKNPTAFYLCARSGLAEYFGPGTRLTVT.

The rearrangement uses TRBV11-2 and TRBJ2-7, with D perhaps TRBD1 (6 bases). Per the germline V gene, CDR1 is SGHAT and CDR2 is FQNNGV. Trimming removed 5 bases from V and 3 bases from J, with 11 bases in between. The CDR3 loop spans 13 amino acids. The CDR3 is CASSQDRFYEQYF. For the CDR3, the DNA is TGTGCCAGCAGCCAGGACAGATTCTACGAGCAGTACTTC.

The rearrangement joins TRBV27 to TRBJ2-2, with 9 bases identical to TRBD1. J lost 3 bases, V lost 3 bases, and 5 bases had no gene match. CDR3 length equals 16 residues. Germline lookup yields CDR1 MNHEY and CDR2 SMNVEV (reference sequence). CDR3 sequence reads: CASSFMGQGDTGELFF. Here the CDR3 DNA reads TGTGCCAGCAGTTTTATGGGACAGGGAGACACCGGGGAGCTGTTTTTT.

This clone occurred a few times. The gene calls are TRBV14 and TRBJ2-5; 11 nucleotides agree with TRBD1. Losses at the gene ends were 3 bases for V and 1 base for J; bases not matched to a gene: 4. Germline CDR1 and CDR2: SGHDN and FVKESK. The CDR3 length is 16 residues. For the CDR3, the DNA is TGTGCCAGCAGCCACGGGGACAGGGGGAGCCAAGAGACCCAGTACTTC. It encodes CASSHGDRGSQETQYF.

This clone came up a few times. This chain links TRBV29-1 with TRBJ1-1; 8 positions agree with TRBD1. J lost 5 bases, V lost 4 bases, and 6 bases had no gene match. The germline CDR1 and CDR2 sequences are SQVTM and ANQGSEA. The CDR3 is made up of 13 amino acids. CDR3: CSVVDRGVTEAFF. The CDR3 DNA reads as TGCAGCGTTGTAGACAGGGGTGTTACTGAAGCTTTCTTT.

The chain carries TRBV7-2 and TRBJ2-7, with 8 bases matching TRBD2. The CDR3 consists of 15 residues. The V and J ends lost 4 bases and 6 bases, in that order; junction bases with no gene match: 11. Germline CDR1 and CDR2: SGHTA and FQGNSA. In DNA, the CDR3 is TGTGCCAGCAGCTCCAGAACCGGGACTAGTAGCGAGCAGTACTTC. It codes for CASSSRTGTSSEQYF. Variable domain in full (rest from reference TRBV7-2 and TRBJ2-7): GAGVSQSPSNKVTEKGKDVELRCDPISGHTALYWYRQSLGQGLEFLIYFQGNSAPDKSGLPSDRFSAERTGGSVSTLTIQRTQQEDSAVYLCASSSRTGTSSEQYFGPGTRLTVT.

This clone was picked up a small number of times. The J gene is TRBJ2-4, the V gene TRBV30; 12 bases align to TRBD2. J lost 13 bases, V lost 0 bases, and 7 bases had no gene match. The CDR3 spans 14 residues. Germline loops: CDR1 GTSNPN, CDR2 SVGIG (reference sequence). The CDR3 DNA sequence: TGTGCCTGGAGTGTATCTCGACTAGCGGGAGCACAGTACTTC. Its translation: CAWSVSRLAGAQYF.

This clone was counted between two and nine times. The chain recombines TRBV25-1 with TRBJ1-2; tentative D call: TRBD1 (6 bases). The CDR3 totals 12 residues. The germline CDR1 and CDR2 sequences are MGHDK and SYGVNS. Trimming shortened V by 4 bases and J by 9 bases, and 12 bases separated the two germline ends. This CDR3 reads CASSAQGYRYTF. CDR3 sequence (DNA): TGTGCCAGCAGTGCACAGGGTTATCGCTACACCTTC.

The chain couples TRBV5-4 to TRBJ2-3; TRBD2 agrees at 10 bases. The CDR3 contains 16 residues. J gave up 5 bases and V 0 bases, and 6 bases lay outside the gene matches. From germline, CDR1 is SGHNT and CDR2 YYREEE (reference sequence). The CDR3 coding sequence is TGTGCCAGCAGCTTGGCCGGGGCTAGCGGGAGAGATACGCAGTATTTT. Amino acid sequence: CASSLAGASGRDTQYF.

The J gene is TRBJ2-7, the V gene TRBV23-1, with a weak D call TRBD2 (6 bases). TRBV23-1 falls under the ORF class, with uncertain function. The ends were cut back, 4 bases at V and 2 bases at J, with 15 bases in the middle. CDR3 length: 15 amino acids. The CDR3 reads CASSPFRDSPYEQYF. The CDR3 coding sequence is TGCGCCAGCAGTCCATTCCGGGACTCGCCCTACGAGCAGTACTTC.

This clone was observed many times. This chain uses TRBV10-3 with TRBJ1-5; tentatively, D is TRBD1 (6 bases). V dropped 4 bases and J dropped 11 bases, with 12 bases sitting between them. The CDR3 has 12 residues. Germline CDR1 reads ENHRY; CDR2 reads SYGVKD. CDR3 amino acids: CAISGLQGAQHF. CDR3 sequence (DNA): TGTGCCATCAGTGGATTACAGGGAGCCCAGCATTTT.

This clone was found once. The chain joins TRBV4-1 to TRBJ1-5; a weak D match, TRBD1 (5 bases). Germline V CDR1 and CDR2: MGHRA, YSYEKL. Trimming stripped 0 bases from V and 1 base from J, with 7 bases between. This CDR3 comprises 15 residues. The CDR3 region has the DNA TGCGCCAGCAGCCAAGAGTCAGGGAGCAATCAGCCCCAGCATTTT. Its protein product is CASSQESGSNQPQHF.